This TCR beta chain is from a study of human T cells and chemical hapten exposure. Study overall: Donors were sensitized with 2% DPC on the upper inner arm. Patch tests put 0.01% DPC on the upper back, and the results were checked at 6 days. Study conclusions and caveats: The study found expanded TCRs formed significantly more large CDR3 similarity clusters than controls. Alopecia affected the donors, so their immune response may differ from healthy people's.

This clonotype was seen many times. Its antigen is currently unknown. MiXCR, run by TCRdb on the RACE reads, gives a single entry per CDR3 protein. The repertoire has over 70,000 distinct CDR3 sequences, about a tenth of them found once; the top ten carry more than 1%. Time point indicated: patch test 3, about 24 weeks after DPC sensitization. Treatment noted: therapeutic diphenylcyclopropenone sensitization with weekly scalp DPC. The CDR3 covers 16 residues. Trimming removed 1 base from V and 5 bases from J; junction bases left unmatched: 7. Here the sequenced sample was whole blood, taken in connection with sensitization to the hapten diphenylcyclopropenone (DPC). The rearrangement links TRBV12-3 or TRBV12-4 to TRBJ2-1, with 8 bases identical to TRBD1. This receptor was identified in a woman in her 30s with alopecia areata. Some clones in this sample may be carry-over from other donors' samples. CDR3 nucleotides: TGTGCCAGCAGTTTAGGACAGGGGTCGCTGAACAATGAGCAGTTCTTC. It is translated as CASSLGQGSLNNEQFF.